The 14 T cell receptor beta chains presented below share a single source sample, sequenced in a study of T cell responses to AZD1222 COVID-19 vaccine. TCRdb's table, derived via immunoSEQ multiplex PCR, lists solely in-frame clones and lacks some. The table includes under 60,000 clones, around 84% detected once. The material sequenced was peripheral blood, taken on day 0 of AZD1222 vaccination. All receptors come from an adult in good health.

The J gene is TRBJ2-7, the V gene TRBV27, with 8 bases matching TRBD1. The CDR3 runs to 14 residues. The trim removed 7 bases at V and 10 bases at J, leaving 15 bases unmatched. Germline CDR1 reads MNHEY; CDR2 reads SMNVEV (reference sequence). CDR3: CASTEDREISYQYF. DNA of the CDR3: TGTGCCAGCACCGAGGACAGGGAGATTTCCTATCAGTACTTC.

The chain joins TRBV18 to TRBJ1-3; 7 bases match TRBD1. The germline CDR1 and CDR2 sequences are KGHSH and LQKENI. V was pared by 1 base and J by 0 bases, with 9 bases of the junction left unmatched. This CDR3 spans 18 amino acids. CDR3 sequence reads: CASSPRTTGAGSGNTIYF. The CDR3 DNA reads TGTGCCAGCTCACCACGGACTACAGGGGCGGGCTCTGGAAACACCATATATTTT.

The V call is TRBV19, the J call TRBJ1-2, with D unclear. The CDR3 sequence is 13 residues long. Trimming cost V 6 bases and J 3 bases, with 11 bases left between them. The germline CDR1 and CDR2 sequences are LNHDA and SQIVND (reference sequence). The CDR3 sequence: CASRTQADYGYTF. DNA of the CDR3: TGTGCCAGTAGAACACAAGCGGACTATGGCTACACCTTC.

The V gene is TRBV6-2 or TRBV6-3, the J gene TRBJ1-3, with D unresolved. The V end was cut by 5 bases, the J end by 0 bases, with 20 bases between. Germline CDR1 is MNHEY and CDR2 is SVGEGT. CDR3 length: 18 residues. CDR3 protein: CASSHATRTGSSGNTIYF. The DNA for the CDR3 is TGTGCCAGCAGTCATGCCACCCGAACTGGAAGCTCTGGAAACACCATATATTTT.

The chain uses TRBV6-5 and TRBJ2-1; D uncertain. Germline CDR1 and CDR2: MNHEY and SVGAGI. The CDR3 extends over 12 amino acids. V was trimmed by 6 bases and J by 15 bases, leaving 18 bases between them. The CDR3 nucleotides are TGTGCCAGCAGACAACCGATAGTGGACCTGTTCTTC. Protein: CASRQPIVDLFF.

CDR3 loop: CASSLKQEAYEQYF. The CDR3 DNA sequence: TGTGCCAGCTCATTGAAACAGGAAGCTTACGAGCAGTACTTC. The chain links TRBV18 to TRBJ2-7; the D gene is possibly TRBD1 (5 bases). The V end lost 5 bases, the J end lost 4 bases, and 15 bases lay between the germline ends. CDR1 is KGHSH and CDR2 is LQKENI in the germline V gene. The CDR3 totals 14 residues.

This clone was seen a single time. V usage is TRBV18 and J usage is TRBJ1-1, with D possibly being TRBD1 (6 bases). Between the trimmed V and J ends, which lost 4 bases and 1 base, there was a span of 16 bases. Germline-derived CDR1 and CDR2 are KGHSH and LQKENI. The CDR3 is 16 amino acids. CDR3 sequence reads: CASSLGQTRQNTEAFF. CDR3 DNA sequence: TGTGCCAGCTCACTAGGACAGACTCGCCAGAACACTGAAGCTTTCTTT.

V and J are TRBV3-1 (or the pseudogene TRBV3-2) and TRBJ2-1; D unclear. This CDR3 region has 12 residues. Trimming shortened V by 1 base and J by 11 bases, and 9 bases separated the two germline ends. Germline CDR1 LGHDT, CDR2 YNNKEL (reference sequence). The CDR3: CASSQADFKQFF. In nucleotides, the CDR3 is TGTGCCAGCAGCCAAGCGGATTTTAAGCAGTTCTTC.

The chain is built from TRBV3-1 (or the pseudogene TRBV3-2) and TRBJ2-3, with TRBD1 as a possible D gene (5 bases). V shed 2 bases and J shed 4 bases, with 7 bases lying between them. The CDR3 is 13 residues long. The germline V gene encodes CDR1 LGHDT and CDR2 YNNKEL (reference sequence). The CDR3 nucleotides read TGTGCCAGCAGCCAATTAGGGGCAGATACGCAGTATTTT. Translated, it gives CASSQLGADTQYF.

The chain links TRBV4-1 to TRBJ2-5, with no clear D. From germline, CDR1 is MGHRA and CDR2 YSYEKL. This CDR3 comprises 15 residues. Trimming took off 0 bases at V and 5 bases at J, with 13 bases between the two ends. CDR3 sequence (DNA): TGCGCCAGCAGCCAAGACCGCTCCCCGCAGGAGACCCAGTACTTC. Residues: CASSQDRSPQETQYF.

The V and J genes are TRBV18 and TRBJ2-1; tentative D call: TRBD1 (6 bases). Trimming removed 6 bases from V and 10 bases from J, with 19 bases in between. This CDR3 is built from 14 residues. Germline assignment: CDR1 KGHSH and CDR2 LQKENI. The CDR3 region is CASSPTTGRWEQFF. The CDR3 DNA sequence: TGTGCCAGCTCGCCGACGACAGGAAGATGGGAGCAGTTCTTC.

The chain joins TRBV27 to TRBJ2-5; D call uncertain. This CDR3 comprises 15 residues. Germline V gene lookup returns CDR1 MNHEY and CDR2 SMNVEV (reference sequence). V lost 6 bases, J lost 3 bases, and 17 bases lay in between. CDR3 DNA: TGTGCCAGCAGCCTCGCCGGGCGCCGGGAAGAGACCCAGTACTTC. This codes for CASSLAGRREETQYF.

CDR3 coding DNA: TGTGCCAGCCGGAGGTGGGAAGAGACCCAGTACTTC. Its protein product is CASRRWEETQYF. The chain employs TRBV12-3 or TRBV12-4 and TRBJ2-5; D may be TRBD2 (5 bases). The CDR3 runs 12 residues. Trimming pared 8 bases from V and 3 bases from J, leaving 10 bases between.

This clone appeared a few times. This chain's CDR3 is CASSEWTGSGYTF. The CDR3 DNA reads as TGCGCCAGCAGTGAGTGGACAGGGAGCGGCTACACCTTC. The chain employs TRBV10-1 and TRBJ1-2; 8 bases line up with TRBD1. Unmatched junction bases numbered 3, after V lost 1 base and J lost 8 bases. Germline CDR1 WNHNN, CDR2 SYGVQD (reference sequence). CDR3 length: 13 amino acids.